This T cell receptor beta chain was profiled in a study of T cells in narcolepsy. As for the study in general: Patients with NT1 or NT2 and healthy control donors were enrolled.

General observations from the study: Same-patient CSF and blood CD4+ T cell clonotypes included HCRT-specific and TRIB2-specific autoreactive ones.

On this clone: Its antigen is unknown.

Assay used: immunoSEQ multiplex PCR; TCRdb lists only in-frame clones, some missing. The sample shows under 40,000 clones, around 83% of them seen only once. This CDR3 has 16 amino acids. Per germline, CDR1 MNHEY and CDR2 SVGAGI. Trimming pared 2 bases from V and 2 bases from J, leaving 15 bases between. The sequenced sample consisted of memory (CD45RA-) CD4+ T cells from blood. The chain couples TRBV6-5 to TRBJ1-2, with D possibly matching TRBD1 (5 bases). The source is a human donor in good health. The CDR3 loop is CASSYTRMSGNYGYTF. DNA for the CDR3: TGTGCCAGCAGTTACACCCGAATGTCAGGGAACTATGGCTACACCTTC.